This TCR beta chain was found in a study of STAT5B mutations in CD4+ large granular lymphocyte leukemia. The protocol was immunoSEQ multiplex PCR, while the TCRdb copy is restricted to in-frame clones and leaves out a portion. The table records almost 20,000 clones, 65% to 85% of them present only once. The germline V gene encodes CDR1 MNHEY and CDR2 SMNVEV (reference sequence). CDR3 length equals 15 residues. The V segment lost 5 bases and the J segment 10 bases; nucleotides outside the gene matches: 14. The source of this sequence is a human donor in good health. The material sequenced was CD4+ T cells from blood buffy coats. The rearrangement links TRBV27 to TRBJ2-7; 10 nucleotides match TRBD2. The CDR3 DNA reads TGTGCCAGCAGTCTCTACACTAGCGGGACGGCCCGCCAGTACTTC. Its protein is CASSLYTSGTARQYF.